This T cell receptor (beta chain) derives from a study of Ad26.COV2.S vaccination and SARS-CoV-2 variants. At the level of the study: The study gave Ad26.COV2.S intramuscularly, once or twice 56 days apart. General observations from the study: Ad26.COV2.S recipients had broader spike-specific TCRs (P = 0.0014).

Profiled with immunoSEQ multiplex PCR; TCRdb holds only in-frame clones, not every one. The sample contains about 390,000 clones, around 92% of which appear only once. V was pared by 0 bases and J by 1 base, with 1 base of the junction left unmatched. CDR1 is SGDLS, CDR2 YYNGEE, per germline. The CDR3 runs to 15 residues. With regard to this clone: Its antigen is not identified.

Treatment: around 19 received Ad26.COV2.S at low or high dose, single or two shots; 5 received placebo; per-sample allocation not given. After the first vaccine or placebo injection, samples were drawn on day 63. Donation came from an adult in Boston who was aged 18-55 years. In the vaccine, an Ad26 vector expressed the SARS-CoV-2 spike of the Wuhan strain. This rearrangement joins TRBV9 to TRBJ1-5; 7 bases match TRBD1. This TCR was sampled from a person aged 18-65 years who received the Ad26.COV2.S COVID-19 vaccine or a placebo. Sequenced material: peripheral blood, taken in a trial of Ad26.COV2.S vaccine versus placebo. The CDR3 reads CASSVGGQSNQPQHF. CDR3 coding DNA: TGTGCCAGCAGCGTAGGGGGACAGAGCAATCAGCCCCAGCATTTT.